The next 31 T cell receptor beta chains were all read from a single sample in a study of cytomegalovirus exposure and HLA in healthy donors. With 60 Vbeta and 13 Jbeta primers, the PCR was carried out. The protocol was immunoSEQ multiplex PCR, while the TCRdb copy is restricted to in-frame clones and leaves out a portion. The sample includes fewer than 250,000 clones, over 75% seen only once; the top ten take 9.5% to 13%. Sequenced input: PBMCs. Every receptor here comes from a woman aged 45 to 65 in good health and CMV-seropositive.

V is TRBV2 and J is TRBJ1-5; the D gene is possibly TRBD1 (5 bases). CDR1 and CDR2 (germline): SNHLY, FYNNEI. Trimming took 4 bases from V and 6 from J, leaving 13 bases between them. The CDR3 has 14 amino acids. CDR3 loop: CASSGGGWSQPQHF. The CDR3, as DNA: TGTGCCAGCAGTGGGGGGGGTTGGAGTCAGCCCCAGCATTTT.

This clone was counted only a few times. The rearrangement links TRBV6-1 to TRBJ2-1; TRBD2 agrees at 14 bases. The CDR3 totals 15 residues. Germline V gives CDR1 MNHNS, CDR2 SASEGT. J gave up 10 bases and V 5 bases, and 7 bases lay outside the gene matches. CDR3 sequence (DNA): TGTGCCAGCAGTAGACTAGCGGGGGGGCGAACCGAGCAGTTCTTC. Translated, it gives CASSRLAGGRTEQFF.

For the CDR3, the DNA is TGTGCCAGCAGCCCGCGAGGTGTCCAGAAAGATTCACCCCTCCACTTT. Protein sequence: CASSPRGVQKDSPLHF. This chain connects TRBV21-1 to TRBJ1-6. TRBV21-1 is assigned pseudogene status. The CDR3 covers 16 residues.

The V gene is TRBV7-7, the J gene TRBJ1-5; 8 bases fit TRBD1. V lost 5 bases, J lost 11 bases, and 14 bases stayed unmatched. Germline V gene data show CDR1 as SSHAT and CDR2 as FNYEAQ (reference sequence). This CDR3 spans 15 amino acids. The CDR3 reads CASSATGGSGETQHF. Here the CDR3 DNA reads TGTGCCAGCAGCGCTACAGGGGGTTCAGGGGAGACCCAGCATTTT.

The chain carries TRBV7-3 and TRBJ2-1, with TRBD2 matching over 9 bases. The CDR3 loop spans 12 amino acids. Germline lookup yields CDR1 SGHTA and CDR2 FQGTGA. V was pared by 1 base and J by 12 bases, with 1 base of the junction left unmatched. The CDR3 region is CASSLSGGAQFF. The CDR3 DNA sequence: TGTGCCAGCAGCTTAAGCGGGGGGGCGCAGTTCTTC. Based on the CDR3 plus reference TRBV7-3 and TRBJ2-1, the full variable domain is GAGVSQTPSNKVTEKGKYVELRCDPISGHTALYWYRQSLGQGPEFLIYFQGTGAADDSGLPNDRFFAVRPEGSVSTLKIQRTERGDSAVYLCASSLSGGAQFFGPGTRLTVL.

The chain uses TRBV7-8 and TRBJ2-7, with TRBD1 matching 11 bases. Unmatched junction bases numbered 6, after V lost 1 base and J lost 7 bases. This CDR3 has 15 amino acids. The V gene's germline CDR1 is SGHVS and CDR2 FQNEAQ. The CDR3 bases are TGTGCCAGCAGCTTAGGGACAGGGGGCGCGGGGGAGCAGTACTTC. Translating gives CASSLGTGGAGEQYF. The entire variable domain, with the rest obtained from reference TRBV7-8 and TRBJ2-7, is as follows: GAGVSQSPRYKVAKRGQDVALRCDPISGHVSLFWYQQALGQGPEFLTYFQNEAQLDKSGLPSDRFFAERPEGSVSTLKIQRTQQEDSAVYLCASSLGTGGAGEQYFGPGTRLTVT.

V is TRBV5-1 and J is TRBJ2-5, with TRBD2 matching over 15 bases. From germline, CDR1 is SGHRS and CDR2 YFSETQ. The CDR3 is 17 amino acids. J gave up 4 bases and V 4 bases, and 8 bases lay outside the gene matches. The CDR3 here is CASSTGLAGGPGETQYF. In nucleotides, the CDR3 is TGCGCCAGCAGCACCGGACTAGCGGGGGGGCCGGGAGAGACCCAGTACTTC. Full variable domain (rest looked up from reference TRBV5-1 and TRBJ2-5): KAGVTQTPRYLIKTRGQQVTLSCSPISGHRSVSWYQQTPGQGLQFLFEYFSETQRNKGNFPGRFSGRQFSNSRSEMNVSTLELGDSALYLCASSTGLAGGPGETQYFGPGTRLLVL.

Only a few counts were recorded for this clone. The rearrangement links TRBV7-9 to TRBJ2-1; 9 bases map to TRBD1. The V segment lost 3 bases and the J segment 6 bases; nucleotides outside the gene matches: 15. CDR1 and CDR2 from the germline V gene are SEHNR and FQNEAQ (reference sequence). There are 18 residues in the CDR3. The DNA of the CDR3 is TGTGCCAGCAGCTTTGGTAATGTCGGTAAGGACAGGGGCAATGAGCAGTTCTTC. It yields the protein CASSFGNVGKDRGNEQFF.

The V and J genes are TRBV28 and TRBJ1-2, with TRBD1 as a possible D gene (5 bases). V lost 5 bases, J lost 6 bases, and 22 bases lay in between. The CDR3 is 16 residues long. Germline CDR1 is MDHEN and CDR2 is SYDVKM. This CDR3 is CASSIGSWAGGNGYTF. In nucleotides, the CDR3 is TGTGCCAGCAGTATTGGTAGTTGGGCCGGGGGAAATGGCTACACCTTC.

The table lists this clone with a count of one. CDR3 amino acids: CASSLMGESPLHF. CDR3 DNA sequence: TGTGCCAGCAGCTTGATGGGCGAGTCACCCCTCCACTTT. The chain uses TRBV7-9 and TRBJ1-6; no definite D call. The V end lost 3 bases, the J end lost 10 bases, and 10 bases lay between the germline ends. Germline-derived CDR1 and CDR2 are SEHNR and FQNEAQ (reference sequence). There are 13 residues in the CDR3.

The chain recombines TRBV7-3 with TRBJ1-1; D is uncertain. This CDR3 has 15 amino acids. The germline CDR1 and CDR2 sequences are SGHTA and FQGTGA. V dropped 2 bases and J dropped 1 base, with 11 bases sitting between them. DNA for the CDR3: TGTGCCAGCAGCTTAGTGGCCGATGCGAACACTGAAGCTTTCTTT. It encodes CASSLVADANTEAFF.

The chain is built from TRBV27 and TRBJ2-7, with D possibly TRBD1 on 6 matching bases. Germline-derived CDR1 and CDR2 are MNHEY and SMNVEV (reference sequence). V dropped 3 bases and J dropped 0 bases, with 9 bases sitting between them. This CDR3 has 14 residues. In DNA form, the CDR3 reads TGTGCCAGCAGTTTGTGGGACACCTCCTACGAGCAGTACTTC. Protein sequence: CASSLWDTSYEQYF.

The rearrangement links TRBV19 to TRBJ2-3; TRBD2 aligns across 11 bases. The CDR3 is 17 amino acids. In germline, CDR1 is LNHDA, CDR2 SQIVND (reference sequence). V lost 5 bases to trimming and J lost 5 bases; unmatched junction nucleotides: 12. The CDR3 nucleotides read TGTGCCAGTAGTCTTGGACTAGCGGGTGCAGGGGGAGATACGCAGTATTTT. Translated, it gives CASSLGLAGAGGDTQYF.

The rearrangement joins TRBV4-2 to TRBJ2-5; D is unclear. CDR3 length: 16 amino acids. V gave up 1 base and J gave up 0 bases, with 12 bases separating them. Germline CDR1 and CDR2: LGHNA and YNFKEQ. CDR3 coding DNA: TGTGCCAGCAGCCAAGCTCTGGGCCCTAACCAAGAGACCCAGTACTTC. Its protein product is CASSQALGPNQETQYF.

The chain couples TRBV11-2 to TRBJ2-3; no definite D call. The germline V and J ends were trimmed by 7 bases and 0 bases, with 2 bases remaining between them. From germline, CDR1 is SGHAT and CDR2 FQNNGV. This CDR3 spans 11 amino acids. CDR3 DNA: TGTGCCAGCACAAGCACAGATACGCAGTATTTT. This encodes CASTSTDTQYF.

The chain's CDR3 is CAISGGTGWNTEAFF. The CDR3 DNA reads TGTGCCATCAGCGGGGGGACAGGGTGGAACACTGAAGCTTTCTTT. The rearrangement uses TRBV10-3 and TRBJ1-1; 9 bases align to TRBD1. The CDR3 loop spans 15 amino acids. V was clipped by 6 bases and J by 1 base; unmatched bases: 6. From germline, CDR1 is ENHRY and CDR2 SYGVKD.

The sample holds a few counts of this clone. This rearrangement joins TRBV7-9 to TRBJ1-1, with D perhaps matching TRBD1 (6 bases). CDR1 and CDR2 (germline): SEHNR, FQNEAQ (reference sequence). The CDR3 has 14 amino acids. Trimming cost V 8 bases and J 4 bases, with 17 bases left between them. The CDR3 DNA is TGTGCCAGCTCACGTAGGGAGGGGGGCACTGAAGCTTTCTTT. This gives the protein CASSRREGGTEAFF.

This clone showed up just a few times. The V and J genes are TRBV5-1 and TRBJ2-3, with TRBD2 as a possible D gene (5 bases). Looked up from germline, CDR1 is SGHRS and CDR2 is YFSETQ. This CDR3 spans 14 amino acids. V lost 0 bases to trimming and J lost 1 base, with 6 bases between them. CDR3 protein: CASSLAGGTDTQYF. In DNA, the CDR3 is TGCGCCAGCAGCTTGGCCGGGGGCACAGATACGCAGTATTTT. Combining the CDR3 with reference TRBV5-1 and TRBJ2-3 gives the whole variable domain KAGVTQTPRYLIKTRGQQVTLSCSPISGHRSVSWYQQTPGQGLQFLFEYFSETQRNKGNFPGRFSGRQFSNSRSEMNVSTLELGDSALYLCASSLAGGTDTQYFGPGTRLTVL.

As concerns this clone: Additional DNA sequences in this sample encode the identical CDR3. The chain carries TRBV19 and TRBJ1-1; weak D call: TRBD1 (6 bases). The CDR3 length is 14 residues. V was clipped by 6 bases and J by 4 bases, with 15 bases between them. Germline V gene lookup returns CDR1 LNHDA and CDR2 SQIVND (reference sequence). The CDR3 region has the DNA TGTGCCAGTAGCATCACAGGGATTTCCACTGAAGCTTTCTTT. It translates to CASSITGISTEAFF.

The V and J genes are TRBV4-3 and TRBJ2-5; a possible D gene is TRBD2 (6 bases). TRBJ2-7 explains the end of the DNA better; the J call may be wrong. This CDR3 contains 15 residues. Germline V gene lookup returns CDR1 LGHNA and CDR2 YSLEER. CDR3 region: CASSQDPETAGEQYF. CDR3 sequence (DNA): TGCGCCAGCAGCCAAGATCCGGAGACAGCGGGCGAGCAGTACTTC.

V and J are TRBV5-4 and TRBJ1-3; TRBD1 matches at 7 bases. The CDR3 has 14 residues. CDR1 SGHNT and CDR2 YYREEE come from the germline V gene (reference sequence). Trimming took 4 bases from V and 2 from J; bases not matched to a gene: 3. CDR3 sequence: CASSRQGPGNTIYF. Written as DNA, the CDR3 is TGTGCCAGCAGCCGACAGGGCCCTGGAAACACCATATATTTT.

The genes are TRBV18 and TRBJ2-1; 10 bases fit TRBD2. V gave up 4 bases and J gave up 10 bases; unmatched junction bases: 1. Looked up from germline, CDR1 is KGHSH and CDR2 is LQKENI. This CDR3 region has 12 residues. The CDR3 loop reads CASSQTSGEQFF. The CDR3 DNA follows: TGTGCCAGCTCACAGACTAGCGGGGAGCAGTTCTTC.

This clone was picked up one time. V and J are TRBV9 and TRBJ1-3; D is undetermined. Trimming removed 0 bases from V and 0 bases from J, with 7 bases in between. The length of the CDR3 is 15 residues. Germline V gives CDR1 SGDLS, CDR2 YYNGEE. The CDR3 loop reads CASSVDGSSGNTIYF. In DNA, the CDR3 is TGTGCCAGCAGCGTAGACGGGAGCTCTGGAAACACCATATATTTT.

V gene TRBV21-1 combines with J gene TRBJ2-5; the D call in the table, TRBD1, was not verified against the DNA. TRBV21-1 is shown as a pseudogene. The CDR3 has 16 amino acids. As DNA, the CDR3 is TGTGCCAGCAGCAAAAGACAGGGTTACAGTAAAGAGACCCAGTACTTC. It translates to CASSKRQGYSKETQYF.

This rearrangement joins TRBV5-1 to TRBJ2-5; 7 bases fit TRBD1. The CDR3 loop spans 13 amino acids. Germline V gene sequence: CDR1 SGHRS, CDR2 YFSETQ. V was pared by 2 bases and J by 7 bases, with 5 bases of the junction left unmatched. DNA for the CDR3: TGCGCCAGCAGCTTAGAGGGGGCCAGGACCCAGTACTTC. Protein product: CASSLEGARTQYF. The full variable domain, in which reference TRBV5-1 and TRBJ2-5 provide the parts outside the CDR3, is KAGVTQTPRYLIKTRGQQVTLSCSPISGHRSVSWYQQTPGQGLQFLFEYFSETQRNKGNFPGRFSGRQFSNSRSEMNVSTLELGDSALYLCASSLEGARTQYFGPGTRLLVL.

V and J are TRBV28 and TRBJ2-7; 7 bases agree with TRBD2. Germline CDR1 MDHEN, CDR2 SYDVKM. Losses at the gene ends were 4 bases for V and 3 bases for J; bases not matched to a gene: 0. This CDR3 is 12 amino acids long. The CDR3 sequence is CASSWEGYEQYF. CDR3 coding DNA: TGTGCCAGCAGTTGGGAGGGCTACGAGCAGTACTTC.

The gene calls are TRBV7-2 and TRBJ1-1; 7 nucleotides align to TRBD1. This CDR3 has 15 residues. After removal of 5 bases from V and 2 bases from J, the junction contained 8 bases not matched to a gene. Germline V gene lookup returns CDR1 SGHTA and CDR2 FQGNSA. The CDR3 protein is CASSPWTGQNTEAFF. The CDR3 region has the DNA TGTGCCAGCAGCCCCTGGACAGGACAAAACACTGAAGCTTTCTTT.

V gene TRBV6-1 combines with J gene TRBJ1-2; D gene ambiguous. The CDR3 contains 13 residues. V dropped 6 bases and J dropped 8 bases, with 16 bases sitting between them. Germline values: CDR1 MNHNS, CDR2 SASEGT. In DNA, the CDR3 is TGTGCCAGCAGCCTCGAAATCTCCTACGGCTACACCTTC. It encodes CASSLEISYGYTF.

The chain has TRBV9 and TRBJ2-3, with a tentative D call TRBD1 (5 bases). V lost 5 bases to trimming and J lost 5 bases, with 9 bases between them. The CDR3 has 12 residues. Germline CDR1 and CDR2: SGDLS and YYNGEE. The CDR3 DNA reads as TGTGCCAGCAGTGCTACAGGAGATACGCAGTATTTT. Amino acids: CASSATGDTQYF.

This clone has just one count. The V and J genes are TRBV29-1 and TRBJ1-3, with D tentatively TRBD1 (5 bases). Germline values: CDR1 SQVTM, CDR2 ANQGSEA. The length of the CDR3 is 17 residues. Trimming took 2 bases from V and 3 from J, leaving 20 bases between them. The CDR3 region is CSVESRTGGGNGNTIYF. DNA of the CDR3: TGCAGCGTTGAATCCAGAACGGGGGGAGGAAATGGAAACACCATATATTTT.

J is TRBJ1-5 and V is TRBV21-1. TRBV21-1 counts as a pseudogene. The CDR3 is made up of 13 amino acids. The CDR3 DNA is TGTGCCACCGGCGGGGGGATAGGGCAGCCCCAGCATTTT. Its protein is CATGGGIGQPQHF.